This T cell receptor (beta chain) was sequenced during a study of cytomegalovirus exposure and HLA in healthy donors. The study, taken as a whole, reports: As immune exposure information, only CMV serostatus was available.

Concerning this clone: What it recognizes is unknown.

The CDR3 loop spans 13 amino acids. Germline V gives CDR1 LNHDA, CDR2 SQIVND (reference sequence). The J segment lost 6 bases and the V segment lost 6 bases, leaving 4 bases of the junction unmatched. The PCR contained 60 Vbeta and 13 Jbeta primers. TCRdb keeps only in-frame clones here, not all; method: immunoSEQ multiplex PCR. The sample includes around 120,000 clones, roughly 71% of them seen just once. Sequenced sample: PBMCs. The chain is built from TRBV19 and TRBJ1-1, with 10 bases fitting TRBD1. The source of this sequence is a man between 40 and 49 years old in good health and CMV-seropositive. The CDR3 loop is CASRTGGWPEAFF. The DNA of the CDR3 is TGTGCCAGTAGGACAGGGGGCTGGCCTGAAGCTTTCTTT.